This T cell receptor beta chain emerged from a study of T-cell memory formation after mild COVID-19. Germline assignment: CDR1 WSHSY and CDR2 SAAADI. The CDR3 covers 14 residues. V was clipped by 4 bases and J by 7 bases, with 16 bases between them. TCRdb itself ran the 5' RACE reads through MiXCR, one entry per CDR3 protein. The sample shows 120,000 to 150,000 distinct CDR3 sequences, over 6% of them seen only once. Findings of the study overall: Clones from the second wave (peaking day 37) had unconfirmed SARS-CoV-2 specificity. CD4+ bias marked clones expanding day 15 to 37, unlike balanced contracting clones.

This clonotype has at least ten counts. Its antigen is currently unknown. The source material was PBMCs or a T cell subset sorted from them (not recorded which). This TCR was recovered from an adult woman who had mild COVID-19 (a few samples of this study predate the infection). Cell type and time point are not known. The V and J genes are TRBV10-2 and TRBJ1-2; D remains ambiguous. The CDR3 is CASSGGLLFPGYTF. The CDR3 bases are TGCGCCAGCAGTGGTGGACTGCTTTTCCCTGGCTACACCTTC.